A selection of T cell receptor beta chains follows, all from one sample in a study of T cells in Graves' hyperthyroidism and ophthalmopathy. Via MiXCR, TCRdb re-called the multiplex PCR reads, giving one row per CDR3 protein. This table holds some 650,000 distinct CDR3 sequences, about a sixth found once. The specimen was blood. The receptors stem from a woman in her 40s with Graves' ophthalmopathy. CDR3s include the opening cysteine and the closing phenylalanine or tryptophan. Fields, in order: D gene, clone size, J gene, V gene, CDR3 protein, CDR3 DNA. The D gene is left open where the match is weak. Clone size is stated in some rows and not others, as once, few, many or a class when expanded.

d_gene: .
abundance: many
j_gene: TRBJ2-7
v_gene: TRBV11-2
CDR3aa: CASSLGDWINEQYF
CDR3nt: TGTGCCAGCAGCTTAGGGGACTGGATAAACGAGCAGTACTTC

d_gene: TRBD1
abundance: .
j_gene: TRBJ2-1
v_gene: TRBV7-9
CDR3aa: CASSTVGQGLNEQFF
CDR3nt: TGTGCCAGCAGCACCGTGGGACAGGGGCTCAATGAGCAGTTCTTC

d_gene: .
abundance: many
j_gene: TRBJ1-6
v_gene: TRBV27
CDR3aa: CASSRAGASPLHF
CDR3nt: TGTGCCAGTAGCCGGGCAGGAGCCTCACCCCTCCACTTT

d_gene: .
abundance: many
j_gene: TRBJ1-2
v_gene: TRBV5-5
CDR3aa: CASSLAIRSYTF
CDR3nt: TGTGCCAGCAGCTTGGCCATAAGGAGCTACACCTTC

d_gene: .
abundance: many
j_gene: TRBJ2-3
v_gene: TRBV20-1
CDR3aa: CSARGDTQYF
CDR3nt: TGCAGTGCTAGGGGTGATACGCAGTATTTT

d_gene: .
abundance: .
j_gene: TRBJ2-3
v_gene: TRBV10-3
CDR3aa: CAISAGDLGGDTQYF
CDR3nt: TGTGCCATCAGTGCGGGGGACCTGGGTGGAGATACGCAGTATTTT

d_gene: TRBD2
abundance: many
j_gene: TRBJ2-2
v_gene: TRBV3-1
CDR3aa: CASSQLGAGGATGELFF
CDR3nt: TGTGCCAGCAGCCAATTGGGAGCGGGAGGCGCCACCGGGGAGCTGTTTTTT

d_gene: TRBD1
abundance: .
j_gene: TRBJ1-6
v_gene: TRBV25-1
CDR3aa: CASSEYGQGYNSPLHF
CDR3nt: TGTGCCAGCAGTGAATACGGACAGGGCTATAATTCACCCCTCCACTTT

d_gene: .
abundance: many
j_gene: TRBJ2-5
v_gene: TRBV18
CDR3aa: CASSPPNRQVQETQYF
CDR3nt: TGTGCCAGCTCACCACCGAACCGGCAGGTCCAAGAGACCCAGTACTTC

d_gene: .
abundance: many
j_gene: TRBJ2-3
v_gene: TRBV7-2
CDR3aa: CASSLASGDTQYF
CDR3nt: TGTGCCAGCAGCTTAGCTAGCGGTGATACGCAGTATTTT

d_gene: .
abundance: many
j_gene: TRBJ1-1
v_gene: TRBV30
CDR3aa: CAWSEFGQRVNTEAFF
CDR3nt: TGTGCCTGGAGTGAGTTCGGACAGCGAGTGAACACTGAAGCTTTCTTT

d_gene: TRBD1
abundance: many
j_gene: TRBJ1-5
v_gene: TRBV10-3
CDR3aa: CAISAQGQHQPQHF
CDR3nt: TGTGCCATCAGCGCCCAGGGACAGCATCAGCCCCAGCATTTT

d_gene: .
abundance: .
j_gene: TRBJ2-1
v_gene: TRBV3-1
CDR3aa: CASSPLWTVSYNEQFF
CDR3nt: TGTGCCAGCAGCCCCCTATGGACGGTCTCCTACAATGAGCAGTTCTTC

d_gene: TRBD1
abundance: many
j_gene: TRBJ2-5
v_gene: TRBV28
CDR3aa: CASSASDRTLKTQYF
CDR3nt: TGTGCCAGCAGCGCATCGGACAGGACCCTAAAGACCCAGTACTTC

d_gene: TRBD2
abundance: many
j_gene: TRBJ2-1
v_gene: TRBV6-1
CDR3aa: CASKFPTSGRPDEQFF
CDR3nt: TGTGCCAGCAAGTTCCCAACTAGCGGGAGGCCTGATGAGCAGTTCTTC

d_gene: .
abundance: many
j_gene: TRBJ1-2
v_gene: TRBV30
CDR3aa: CAWTPGGSYGYTF
CDR3nt: TGTGCCTGGACCCCGGGGGGCAGCTATGGCTACACCTTC